This T cell receptor (beta chain) was identified in a study of blood T cells in healthy people across ages. In the study overall: When template switching was applied, about one barcoded beta molecule was captured per two T cells.

A sample-barcoded 5' primer and a J-beta primer mix were used in a second PCR of roughly 6 to 11 cycles. Every cDNA molecule carried a tag from a template-switch adaptor bearing 12 random nucleotides. TCRdb ran MiXCR on the 5' RACE reads and lists one entry per CDR3 protein. The table records hundreds of thousands of distinct CDR3 sequences, approximately 50% of them present only once. This clonotype was found many times. Samples had at least 6 million PBMCs isolated from them. Germline lookup yields CDR1 MNHEY and CDR2 SMNVEV (reference sequence). The CDR3 is made up of 15 amino acids. Losses at the gene ends were 1 base for V and 3 bases for J; bases not matched to a gene: 1.

This sequence originates from a man between 60 and 75 years old in good health. V is TRBV27 and J is TRBJ2-1; 9 nucleotides align to TRBD2. What was sequenced was blood. CDR3 nucleotides: TGTGCCAGCAGTTTATTTAGCGGGAGCTACAATGAGCAGTTCTTC. Translated, it gives CASSLFSGSYNEQFF.